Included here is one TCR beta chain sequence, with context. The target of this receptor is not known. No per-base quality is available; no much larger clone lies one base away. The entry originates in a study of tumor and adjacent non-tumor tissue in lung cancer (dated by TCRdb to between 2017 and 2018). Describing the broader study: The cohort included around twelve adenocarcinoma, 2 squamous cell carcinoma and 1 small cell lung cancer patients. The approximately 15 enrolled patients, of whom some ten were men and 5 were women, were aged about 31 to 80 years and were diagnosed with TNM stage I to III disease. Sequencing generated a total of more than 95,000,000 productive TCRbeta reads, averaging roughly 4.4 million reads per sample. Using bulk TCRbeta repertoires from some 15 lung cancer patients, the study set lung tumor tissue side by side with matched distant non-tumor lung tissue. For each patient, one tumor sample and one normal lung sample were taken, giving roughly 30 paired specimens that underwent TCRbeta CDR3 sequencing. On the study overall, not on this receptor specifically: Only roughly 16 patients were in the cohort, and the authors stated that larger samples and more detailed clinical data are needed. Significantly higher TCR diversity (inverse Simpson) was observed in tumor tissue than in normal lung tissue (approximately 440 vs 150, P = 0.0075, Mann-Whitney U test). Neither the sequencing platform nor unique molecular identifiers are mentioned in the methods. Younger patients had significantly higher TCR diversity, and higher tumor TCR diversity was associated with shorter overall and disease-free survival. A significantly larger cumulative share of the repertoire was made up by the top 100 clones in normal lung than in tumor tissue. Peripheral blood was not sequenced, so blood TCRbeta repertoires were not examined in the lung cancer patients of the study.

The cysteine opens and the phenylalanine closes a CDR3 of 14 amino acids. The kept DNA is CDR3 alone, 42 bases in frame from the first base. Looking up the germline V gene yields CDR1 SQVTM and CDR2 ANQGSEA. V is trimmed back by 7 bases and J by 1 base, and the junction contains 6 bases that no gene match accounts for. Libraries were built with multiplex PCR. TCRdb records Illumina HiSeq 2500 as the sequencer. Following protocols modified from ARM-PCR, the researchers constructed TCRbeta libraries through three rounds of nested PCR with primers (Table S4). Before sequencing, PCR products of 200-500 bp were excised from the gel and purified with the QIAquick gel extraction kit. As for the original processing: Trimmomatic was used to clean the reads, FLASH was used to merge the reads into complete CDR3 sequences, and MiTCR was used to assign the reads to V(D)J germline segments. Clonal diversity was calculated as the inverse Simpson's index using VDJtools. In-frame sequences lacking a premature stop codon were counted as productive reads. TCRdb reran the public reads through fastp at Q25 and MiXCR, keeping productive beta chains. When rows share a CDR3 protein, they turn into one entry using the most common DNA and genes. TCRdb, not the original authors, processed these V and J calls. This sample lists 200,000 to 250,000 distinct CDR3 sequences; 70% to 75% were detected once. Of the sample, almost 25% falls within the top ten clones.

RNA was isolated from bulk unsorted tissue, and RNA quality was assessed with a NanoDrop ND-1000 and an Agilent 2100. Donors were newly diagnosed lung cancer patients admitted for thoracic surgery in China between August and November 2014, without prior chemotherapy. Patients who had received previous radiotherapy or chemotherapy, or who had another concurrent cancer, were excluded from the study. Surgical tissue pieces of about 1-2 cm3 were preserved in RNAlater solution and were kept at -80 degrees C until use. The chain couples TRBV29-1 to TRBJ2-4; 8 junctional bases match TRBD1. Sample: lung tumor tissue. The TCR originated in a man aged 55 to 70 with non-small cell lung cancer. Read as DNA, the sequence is TGCAGCGCCGATCGACAGGGGGCCAAAAACATTCAGTACTTC. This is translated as CSADRQGAKNIQYF.